Below, 19 T cell receptor beta chains from the same sample are listed, as sequenced in a study of T cell responses to AZD1222 COVID-19 vaccine. Libraries were prepared by immunoSEQ multiplex PCR; TCRdb keeps only in-frame clonotypes and omits some of them. This sample has 90,000 to 140,000 clones, with 75% to 90% found just once. The sample in question was peripheral blood, obtained 28 days after the second AZD1222 dose. The receptors stem from an adult who received the AZD1222 COVID-19 vaccine.

V and J are TRBV28 and TRBJ1-6; D gene unclear. V was pared by 6 bases and J by 15 bases, with 9 bases between. CDR1 and CDR2 from the germline V gene are MDHEN and SYDVKM. The CDR3 totals 10 residues. CDR3 nucleotides: TGTGCCAGCAGGCTAGGGCGCCTCCACTTT. As protein: CASRLGRLHF. The complete variable domain, with remaining parts taken from reference TRBV28 and TRBJ1-6, reads DVKVTQSSRYLVKRTGEKVFLECVQDMDHENMFWYRQDPGLGLRLIYFSYDVKMKEKGDIPEGYSVSREKKERFSLILESASTNQTSMYLCASRLGRLHFGNGTRLTVT.

The rearrangement joins TRBV28 to TRBJ2-7; D ambiguous. Germline-derived CDR1 and CDR2 are MDHEN and SYDVKM. The V end was cut by 3 bases, the J end by 5 bases, with 14 bases between. The CDR3 runs to 14 residues. CDR3 region: CASSFRQRRDEQYF. In DNA form, the CDR3 reads TGTGCCAGCAGTTTTCGGCAAAGAAGGGACGAGCAGTACTTC.

This chain connects TRBV11-2 to TRBJ1-1, with D possibly TRBD1 on 5 matching bases. Germline loops: CDR1 SGHAT, CDR2 FQNNGV. V was pared by 0 bases and J by 1 base, with 12 bases between. CDR3 length equals 16 residues. CDR3 in DNA: TGTGCCAGCAGCTTAGATTGGGGCAATCCGAACACTGAAGCTTTCTTT. Residues: CASSLDWGNPNTEAFF.

The chain couples TRBV25-1 to TRBJ1-4, with 10 bases matching TRBD1. CDR1 is MGHDK and CDR2 is SYGVNS in the germline V gene. V lost 4 bases, J lost 4 bases, and 3 bases stayed unmatched. This CDR3 is 15 amino acids long. The CDR3 here is CASSVGQGSNEKLFF. Written as DNA, the CDR3 is TGTGCCAGCAGTGTGGGACAGGGGAGTAATGAAAAACTGTTTTTT.

The CDR3 spells CASSDPGMDTQYF. As DNA, the CDR3 is TGTGCCAGCAGTGACCCGGGCATGGATACGCAGTATTTT. This rearrangement joins TRBV6-1 to TRBJ2-3; D ambiguous. The CDR3 consists of 13 residues. Germline V CDR1 and CDR2: MNHNS, SASEGT. V was shortened by 3 bases and J by 6 bases, with 10 bases between the two germline ends.

The chain couples TRBV28 to TRBJ2-7; weak D call: TRBD1 (6 bases). Trimming left V 7 bases short and J 0 bases short, with 16 bases between. Germline V gene sequence: CDR1 MDHEN, CDR2 SYDVKM. This CDR3 comprises 15 residues. CDR3 in DNA: TGTGCCAGCACTCAAACCGGGACAAACTCCTACGAGCAGTACTTC. Amino acid sequence: CASTQTGTNSYEQYF.

The chain carries TRBV7-2 and TRBJ2-1; 9 positions match TRBD1. V shed 4 bases and J 3 bases; nucleotides not matched to a gene: 1. Germline lookup yields CDR1 SGHTA and CDR2 FQGNSA. The CDR3 has 14 amino acids. This CDR3 reads CASSYRGLYNEQFF. CDR3 nucleotide sequence: TGTGCCAGCAGCTACAGGGGGCTCTACAATGAGCAGTTCTTC. Full variable domain (missing parts from reference TRBV7-2 and TRBJ2-1): GAGVSQSPSNKVTEKGKDVELRCDPISGHTALYWYRQSLGQGLEFLIYFQGNSAPDKSGLPSDRFSAERTGGSVSTLTIQRTQQEDSAVYLCASSYRGLYNEQFFGPGTRLTVL.

The chain is built from TRBV6-2 or TRBV6-3 and TRBJ2-7; 7 nucleotides match TRBD2. V was pared by 6 bases and J by 4 bases, with 9 bases of the junction left unmatched. CDR3 length: 14 amino acids. CDR1 MNHEY and CDR2 SVGEGT come from the germline V gene. CDR3 residues: CASSLAGWGYEQYF. The DNA of the CDR3 is TGTGCCAGCAGCTTAGCGGGCTGGGGGTACGAGCAGTACTTC.

This clone was recorded only once. The chain recombines TRBV7-8 with TRBJ1-1; no clear D. V lost 5 bases to trimming and J lost 4 bases, with 14 bases between them. The CDR3 totals 14 residues. Per germline, CDR1 SGHVS and CDR2 FQNEAQ. The CDR3 coding sequence is TGTGCCAGCAGCCTCAGTAAGACCAGCACTGAAGCTTTCTTT. This gives the protein CASSLSKTSTEAFF.

This chain joins TRBV28 and TRBJ1-1, with TRBD1 matching 12 bases. V dropped 3 bases and J dropped 5; count of bases not matched to a gene: 4. Germline lookup yields CDR1 MDHEN and CDR2 SYDVKM. The CDR3 loop spans 15 amino acids. In DNA, the CDR3 is TGTGCCAGCAGTTTCGGGACAGGGGGCCGAACTGAAGCTTTCTTT. Protein sequence: CASSFGTGGRTEAFF. The whole variable domain, filled in from reference TRBV28 and TRBJ1-1, reads DVKVTQSSRYLVKRTGEKVFLECVQDMDHENMFWYRQDPGLGLRLIYFSYDVKMKEKGDIPEGYSVSREKKERFSLILESASTNQTSMYLCASSFGTGGRTEAFFGQGTRLTVV.

This chain joins TRBV11-3 and TRBJ2-2, with 10 bases matching TRBD2. The CDR3 is 15 residues long. Trimming at V came to 2 bases and at J to 7 bases, leaving 4 bases not matched to a gene. CDR1 and CDR2 (germline): SGHNT, YENEEA. CDR3 nucleotide sequence: TGTGCCAGCAGCTTACTAGCGGGAGAGAGCGGGGAGCTGTTTTTT. It is translated as CASSLLAGESGELFF. The complete variable domain, with remaining parts taken from reference TRBV11-3 and TRBJ2-2, reads EAGVVQSPRYKIIEKKQPVAFWCNPISGHNTLYWYLQNLGQGPELLIRYENEEAVDDSQLPKDRFSAERLKGVDSTLKIQPAELGDSAVYLCASSLLAGESGELFFGEGSRLTVL.

The chain has TRBV7-8 and TRBJ2-7; TRBD1 might be the D (5 bases). This CDR3 is built from 13 residues. V lost 3 bases and J 6 bases, leaving 12 bases between the germline ends. The germline V gene encodes CDR1 SGHVS and CDR2 FQNEAQ. The CDR3 DNA follows: TGTGCCAGCAGCTTGGCCCAAGGGGTCGAGCAGTACTTC. Encoded protein: CASSLAQGVEQYF.

The chain carries TRBV7-2 and TRBJ2-1; D is perhaps TRBD1 or TRBD2 (6 bases each). The V end was cut by 6 bases, the J end by 6 bases, with 18 bases between. Germline values: CDR1 SGHTA, CDR2 FQGNSA. This CDR3 has 15 residues. The CDR3 loop is CASSQTRTGANEQFF. CDR3 DNA: TGTGCCAGCAGTCAAACCCGGACGGGGGCCAATGAGCAGTTCTTC.

The V and J genes are TRBV5-1 and TRBJ1-4; D is unclear. CDR1 SGHRS and CDR2 YFSETQ come from the germline V gene. This CDR3 has 16 residues. Trimming pared 0 bases from V and 4 bases from J, leaving 13 bases between. The CDR3 region is CASSLVPDRLNEKLFF. CDR3 DNA sequence: TGCGCCAGCAGCTTGGTTCCTGATCGGCTTAATGAAAAACTGTTTTTT.

This rearrangement joins TRBV3-1 (or the pseudogene TRBV3-2) to TRBJ2-7; a weak D match, TRBD1 (6 bases). V was trimmed by 4 bases and J by 6 bases, leaving 10 bases between them. The CDR3 contains 12 residues. Germline CDR1 reads LGHDT; CDR2 reads YNNKEL (reference sequence). CDR3 nucleotides: TGTGCCAGCAGCCTCTCGGACAGCGAGCAGTACTTC. Residues: CASSLSDSEQYF.

The rearrangement links TRBV7-2 to TRBJ2-5; a possible D gene is TRBD1 (5 bases). V lost 6 bases, J lost 7 bases, and 9 bases lay in between. The CDR3 covers 11 residues. Germline values: CDR1 SGHTA, CDR2 FQGNSA. The CDR3 sequence: CASSYTGTQYF. In DNA form, the CDR3 reads TGTGCCAGCAGTTATACAGGGACCCAGTACTTC.

The V gene is TRBV3-1 (or the pseudogene TRBV3-2), the J gene TRBJ2-5; D is unresolved. In germline, CDR1 is LGHDT, CDR2 YNNKEL (reference sequence). CDR3 length: 12 residues. Trimming stripped 1 base from V and 8 bases from J, with 8 bases between. CDR3 in amino acids: CASSQGSGTQYF. CDR3 sequence (DNA): TGTGCCAGCAGCCAAGGGTCCGGTACCCAGTACTTC.

In its sample, this clone was seen a few times. This chain links TRBV13 with TRBJ2-7, with TRBD1 matching 12 bases. The V segment lost 5 bases and the J segment 5 bases; nucleotides outside the gene matches: 4. The CDR3 is 14 residues long. Germline loops: CDR1 PRHDT, CDR2 FYEKMQ (reference sequence). CDR3 coding DNA: TGTGCCAGCAGCCAGGGACAGGGGGCAGACGAGCAGTACTTC. Translation gives CASSQGQGADEQYF.

The rearrangement uses TRBV9 and TRBJ2-3; D assignment may be TRBD1 or TRBD2 (6 bases each). V lost 7 bases, J lost 7 bases, and 19 bases lay in between. Germline CDR1 reads SGDLS; CDR2 reads YYNGEE. The CDR3 is 14 residues long. The DNA for the CDR3 is TGTGCCAGCGCGCCGGGGGCGGGTGTCTATACGCAGTATTTT. This codes for CASAPGAGVYTQYF.